The present TCR beta chain was sequenced within a study of cytomegalovirus exposure and HLA in healthy donors. With regard to this clone: The antigen is not known.

The repertoire was sequenced with immunoSEQ multiplex PCR; TCRdb's copy has only in-frame clones and lacks some. The profile shows some 98,000 clones, about 83% of them singletons. V was shortened by 6 bases and J by 2 bases, with 14 bases between the two germline ends. Germline CDR1 reads MNHEY; CDR2 reads SMNVEV (reference sequence). CDR3 length: 14 residues. The study's findings and limits: The study recorded 150 to 200 TCR beta chains that were cytomegalovirus-associated.

The sample consisted of PBMCs. The TCR sequence derives from a woman in her twenties or thirties in good health and CMV-seronegative. The chain is built from TRBV27 and TRBJ2-7; D possibly corresponds to TRBD1 (6 bases). CDR3 loop: CASSQDSVTYEQYF. CDR3 sequence (DNA): TGTGCCAGCAGCCAGGACAGTGTCACCTACGAGCAGTACTTC.